The clone carrying this T cell receptor (beta chain) has a handful of counts. Its matching antigen is unknown. The data derive from a study of CD8 T cells in ankylosing spondylitis. General study findings and limits: Roughly 8 highly homologous variants made up a TCR beta motif that seemed to typify ankylosing spondylitis blood. Significantly higher representation of disease-linked clones was reported for matched ankylosing spondylitis synovial fluid. CD8+ cells made up the disease-linked clones, which were relatively rare in peripheral blood.

TCRdb reprocessed the 5' RACE reads via MiXCR and lists one record per CDR3 protein. The table records about 480,000 distinct CDR3 sequences, more than 15% of them present only once. V dropped 4 bases and J dropped 2; count of bases not matched to a gene: 3. The germline V gene has CDR1 MNHEY and CDR2 SMNVEV (reference sequence). The CDR3 is 15 amino acids. This TCR derives from a male donor with ankylosing spondylitis. Sequencing input: blood, either unsorted or a sorted T cell fraction (not recorded which). The V gene is TRBV27, the J gene TRBJ2-1; 9 bases align to TRBD1. CDR3 nucleotides: TGTGCCAGCAGTTGGGACAGGGCTACCTACAATGAGCAGTTCTTC. It specifies CASSWDRATYNEQFF.